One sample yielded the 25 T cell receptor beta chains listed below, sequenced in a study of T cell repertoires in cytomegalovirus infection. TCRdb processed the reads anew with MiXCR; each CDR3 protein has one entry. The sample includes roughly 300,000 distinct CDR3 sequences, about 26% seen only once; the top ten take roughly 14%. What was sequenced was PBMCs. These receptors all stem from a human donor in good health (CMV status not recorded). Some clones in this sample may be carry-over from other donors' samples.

DNA of the CDR3: TGTGCCAGCTATCCCGGGGGGGTCCCCACCTACGAGCAGTACTTC. It yields the protein CASYPGGVPTYEQYF. The V and J genes are TRBV28 and TRBJ2-7; TRBD2 aligns across 8 bases. The CDR3 spans 15 residues. CDR1 and CDR2 (germline): MDHEN, SYDVKM. V lost 8 bases and J lost 2; bases outside the gene matches: 11.

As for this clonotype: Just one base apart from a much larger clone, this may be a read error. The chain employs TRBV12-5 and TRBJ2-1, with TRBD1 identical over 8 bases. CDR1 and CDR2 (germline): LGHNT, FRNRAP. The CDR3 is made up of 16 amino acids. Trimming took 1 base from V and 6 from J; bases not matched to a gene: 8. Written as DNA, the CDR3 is TGTGCTAGTGGTTTGGCGTCCGTGACAGGGGTCAATGAGCAGTTCTTC. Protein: CASGLASVTGVNEQFF.

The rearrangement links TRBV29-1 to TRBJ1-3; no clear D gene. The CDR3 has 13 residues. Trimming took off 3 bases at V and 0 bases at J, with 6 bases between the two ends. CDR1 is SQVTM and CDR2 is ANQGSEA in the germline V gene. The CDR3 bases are TGCAGCGTTGACATCGGCTCTGGAAACACCATATATTTT. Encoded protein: CSVDIGSGNTIYF.

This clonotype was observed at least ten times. DNA of the CDR3: TGTGCCAGCAGCTTAGTACGGCATACCTACAATGAGCAGTTCTTC. As protein: CASSLVRHTYNEQFF. The gene calls are TRBV7-6 and TRBJ2-1; D uncertain. The V end lost 1 base, the J end lost 2 bases, and 9 bases lay between the germline ends. Per germline, CDR1 SGHVS and CDR2 FNYEAQ. CDR3 length: 15 residues.

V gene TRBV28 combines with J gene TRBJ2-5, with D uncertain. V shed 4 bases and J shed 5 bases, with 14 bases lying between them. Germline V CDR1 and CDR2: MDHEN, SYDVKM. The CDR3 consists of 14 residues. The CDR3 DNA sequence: TGTGCCAGCAGTTCGCCCCCAAGCGCCGAGACCCAGTACTTC. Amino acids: CASSSPPSAETQYF. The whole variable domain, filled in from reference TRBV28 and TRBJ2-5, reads DVKVTQSSRYLVKRTGEKVFLECVQDMDHENMFWYRQDPGLGLRLIYFSYDVKMKEKGDIPEGYSVSREKKERFSLILESASTNQTSMYLCASSSPPSAETQYFGPGTRLLVL.

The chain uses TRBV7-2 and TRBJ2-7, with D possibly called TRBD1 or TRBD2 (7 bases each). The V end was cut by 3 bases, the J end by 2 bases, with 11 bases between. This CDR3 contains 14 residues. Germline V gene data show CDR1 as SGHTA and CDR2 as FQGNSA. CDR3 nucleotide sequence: TGTGCCAGCAGCTTCAGGGGGGGCCCCTACGAGCAGTACTTC. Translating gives CASSFRGGPYEQYF.

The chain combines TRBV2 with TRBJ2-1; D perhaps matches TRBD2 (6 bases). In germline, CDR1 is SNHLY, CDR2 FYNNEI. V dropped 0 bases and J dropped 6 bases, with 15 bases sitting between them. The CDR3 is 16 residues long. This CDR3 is CASSEARTTYRNEQFF. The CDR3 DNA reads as TGTGCCAGCAGTGAAGCGAGGACTACCTACCGCAATGAGCAGTTCTTC.

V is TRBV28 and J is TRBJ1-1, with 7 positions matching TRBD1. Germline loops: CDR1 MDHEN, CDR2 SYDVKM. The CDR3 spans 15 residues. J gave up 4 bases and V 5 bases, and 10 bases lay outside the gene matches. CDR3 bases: TGTGCCAGCAGTCCTCACCTACAGGGGCGCACTGAAGCTTTCTTT. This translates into CASSPHLQGRTEAFF.

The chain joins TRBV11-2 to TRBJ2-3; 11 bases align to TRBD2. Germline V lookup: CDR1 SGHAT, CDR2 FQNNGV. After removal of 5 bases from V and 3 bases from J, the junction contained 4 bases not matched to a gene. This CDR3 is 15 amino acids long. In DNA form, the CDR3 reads TGTGCCAGCAGCGCACTAGCGGGGGTTACAGATACGCAGTATTTT. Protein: CASSALAGVTDTQYF.

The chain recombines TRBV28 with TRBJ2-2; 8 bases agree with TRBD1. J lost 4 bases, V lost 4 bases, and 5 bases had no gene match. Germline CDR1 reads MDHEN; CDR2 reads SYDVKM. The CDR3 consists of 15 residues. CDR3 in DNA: TGTGCCAGCAGTTCCCGGGACAGGCCCACCGGGGAGCTGTTTTTT. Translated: CASSSRDRPTGELFF. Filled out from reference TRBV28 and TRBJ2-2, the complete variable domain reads DVKVTQSSRYLVKRTGEKVFLECVQDMDHENMFWYRQDPGLGLRLIYFSYDVKMKEKGDIPEGYSVSREKKERFSLILESASTNQTSMYLCASSSRDRPTGELFFGEGSRLTVL.

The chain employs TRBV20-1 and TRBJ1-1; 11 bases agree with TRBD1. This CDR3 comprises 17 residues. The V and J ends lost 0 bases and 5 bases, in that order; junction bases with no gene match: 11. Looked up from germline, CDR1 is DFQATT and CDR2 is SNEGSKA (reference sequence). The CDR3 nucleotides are TGCAGTGCTAGAGATCCCGGAACCGGGACAGGGGGGACTGAAGCTTTCTTT. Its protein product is CSARDPGTGTGGTEAFF.

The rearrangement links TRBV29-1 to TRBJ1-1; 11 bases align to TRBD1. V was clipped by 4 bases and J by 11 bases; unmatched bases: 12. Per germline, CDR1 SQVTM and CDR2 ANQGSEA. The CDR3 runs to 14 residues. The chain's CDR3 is CSVGGTGGARTAFF. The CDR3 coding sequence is TGCAGCGTTGGAGGGACAGGGGGAGCGAGGACGGCTTTCTTT.

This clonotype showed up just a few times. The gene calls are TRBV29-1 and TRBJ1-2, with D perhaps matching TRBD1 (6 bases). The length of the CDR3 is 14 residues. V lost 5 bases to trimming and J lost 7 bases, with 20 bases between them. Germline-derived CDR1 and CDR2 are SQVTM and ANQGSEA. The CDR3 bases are TGCAGCGTTTTTACCGGGACAACTTACACTGGCTACACCTTC. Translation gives CSVFTGTTYTGYTF.

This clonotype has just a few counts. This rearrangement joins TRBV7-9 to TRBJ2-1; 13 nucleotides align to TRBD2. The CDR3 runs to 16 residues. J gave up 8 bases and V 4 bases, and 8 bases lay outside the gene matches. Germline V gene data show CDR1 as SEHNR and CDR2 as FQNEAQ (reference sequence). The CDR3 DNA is TGTGCCAGCAGCTCCCGTGGACTAGCGGGAGTTGATGAGCAGTTCTTC. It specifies CASSSRGLAGVDEQFF.

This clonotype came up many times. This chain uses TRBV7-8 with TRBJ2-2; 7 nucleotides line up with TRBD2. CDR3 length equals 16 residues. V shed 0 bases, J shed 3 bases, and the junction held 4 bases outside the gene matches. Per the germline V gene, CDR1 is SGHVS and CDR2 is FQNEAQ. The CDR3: CASSLAGGADTGELFF. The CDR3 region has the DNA TGTGCCAGCAGCTTAGCGGGAGGGGCGGACACCGGGGAGCTGTTTTTT.

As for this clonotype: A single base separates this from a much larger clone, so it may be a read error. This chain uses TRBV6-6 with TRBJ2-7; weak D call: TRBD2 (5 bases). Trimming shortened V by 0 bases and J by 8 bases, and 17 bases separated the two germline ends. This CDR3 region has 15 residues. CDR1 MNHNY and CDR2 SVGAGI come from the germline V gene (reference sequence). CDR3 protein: CASSYSTGERYKQYF. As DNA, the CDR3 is TGTGCCAGCAGTTACTCGACGGGTGAGCGGTACAAGCAGTACTTC.

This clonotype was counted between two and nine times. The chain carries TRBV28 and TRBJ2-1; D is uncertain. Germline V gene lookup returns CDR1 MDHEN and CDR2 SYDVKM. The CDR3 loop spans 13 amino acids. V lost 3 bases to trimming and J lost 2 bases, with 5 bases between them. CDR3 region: CASSFHAYNEQFF. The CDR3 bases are TGTGCCAGCAGTTTCCATGCCTACAATGAGCAGTTCTTC.

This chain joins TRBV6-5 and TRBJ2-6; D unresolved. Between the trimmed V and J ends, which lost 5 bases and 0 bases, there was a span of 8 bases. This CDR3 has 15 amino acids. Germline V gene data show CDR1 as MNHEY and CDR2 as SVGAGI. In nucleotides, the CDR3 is TGTGCCAGCAGTGTGGTAGTCTCTGGGGCCAACGTCCTGACTTTC. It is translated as CASSVVVSGANVLTF.

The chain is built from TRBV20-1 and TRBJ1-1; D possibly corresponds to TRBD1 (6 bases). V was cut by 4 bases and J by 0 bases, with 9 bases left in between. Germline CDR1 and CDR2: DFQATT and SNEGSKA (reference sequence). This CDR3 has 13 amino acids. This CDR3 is CSATDSMNTEAFF. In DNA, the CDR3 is TGCAGTGCTACGGACAGCATGAACACTGAAGCTTTCTTT.

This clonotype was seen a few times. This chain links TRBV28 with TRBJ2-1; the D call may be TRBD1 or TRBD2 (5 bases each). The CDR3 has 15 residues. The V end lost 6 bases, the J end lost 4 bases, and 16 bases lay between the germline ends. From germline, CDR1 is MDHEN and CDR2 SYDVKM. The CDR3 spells CASRPRGVGYNEQFF. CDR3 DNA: TGTGCCAGCAGGCCGAGGGGCGTGGGTTACAATGAGCAGTTCTTC.

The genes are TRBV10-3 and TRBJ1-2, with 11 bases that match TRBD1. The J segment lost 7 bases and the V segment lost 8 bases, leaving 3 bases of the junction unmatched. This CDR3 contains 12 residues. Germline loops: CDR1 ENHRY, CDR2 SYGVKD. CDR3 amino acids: CAIGQGAGGYTF. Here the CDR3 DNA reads TGTGCCATCGGACAGGGGGCAGGTGGCTACACCTTC.

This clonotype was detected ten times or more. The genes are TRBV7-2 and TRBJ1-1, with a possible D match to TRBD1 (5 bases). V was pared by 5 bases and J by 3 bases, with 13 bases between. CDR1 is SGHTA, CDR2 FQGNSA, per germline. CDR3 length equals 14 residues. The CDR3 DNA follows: TGTGCCAGCAGCCTAGGAGGGGTTTACACTGAAGCTTTCTTT. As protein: CASSLGGVYTEAFF.

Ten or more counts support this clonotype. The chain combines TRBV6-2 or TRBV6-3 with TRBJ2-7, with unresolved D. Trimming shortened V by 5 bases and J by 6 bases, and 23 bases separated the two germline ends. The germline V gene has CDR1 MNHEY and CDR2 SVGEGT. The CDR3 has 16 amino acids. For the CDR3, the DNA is TGTGCCAGCAGTCGGACGGCAAGTAGATTATACTTCGAGCAGTACGTC. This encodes CASSRTASRLYFEQYV.

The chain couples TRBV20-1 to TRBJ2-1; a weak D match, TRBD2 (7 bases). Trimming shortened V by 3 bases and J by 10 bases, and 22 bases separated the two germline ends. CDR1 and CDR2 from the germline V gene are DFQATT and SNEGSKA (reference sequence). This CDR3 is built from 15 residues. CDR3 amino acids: CSARGAGDPREEQFF. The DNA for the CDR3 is TGCAGTGCTAGGGGGGCGGGAGACCCTCGCGAGGAGCAGTTCTTC.

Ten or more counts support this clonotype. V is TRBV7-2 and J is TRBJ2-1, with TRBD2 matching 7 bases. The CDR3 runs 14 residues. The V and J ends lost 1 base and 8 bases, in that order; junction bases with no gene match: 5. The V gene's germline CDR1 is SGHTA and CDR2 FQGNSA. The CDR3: CASSLDPAGYEQFF. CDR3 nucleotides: TGTGCCAGCAGCTTAGACCCAGCGGGATATGAGCAGTTCTTC.